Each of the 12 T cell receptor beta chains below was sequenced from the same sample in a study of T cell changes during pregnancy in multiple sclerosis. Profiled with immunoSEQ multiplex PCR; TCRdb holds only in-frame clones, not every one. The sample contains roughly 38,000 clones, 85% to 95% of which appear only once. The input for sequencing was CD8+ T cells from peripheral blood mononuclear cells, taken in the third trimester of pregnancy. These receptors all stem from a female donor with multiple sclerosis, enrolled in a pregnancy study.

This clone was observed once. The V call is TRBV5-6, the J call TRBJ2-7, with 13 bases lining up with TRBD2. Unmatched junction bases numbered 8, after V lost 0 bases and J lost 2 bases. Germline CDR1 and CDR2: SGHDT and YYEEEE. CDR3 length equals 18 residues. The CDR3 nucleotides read TGTGCCAGCAGCTTGGCCACTAGCGGGAGGGCCCCCGCCTACGAGCAGTACTTC. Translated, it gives CASSLATSGRAPAYEQYF. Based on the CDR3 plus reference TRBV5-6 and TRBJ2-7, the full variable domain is DAGVTQSPTHLIKTRGQQVTLRCSPKSGHDTVSWYQQALGQGPQFIFQYYEEEERQRGNFPDRFSGHQFPNYSSELNVNALLLGDSALYLCASSLATSGRAPAYEQYFGPGTRLTVT.

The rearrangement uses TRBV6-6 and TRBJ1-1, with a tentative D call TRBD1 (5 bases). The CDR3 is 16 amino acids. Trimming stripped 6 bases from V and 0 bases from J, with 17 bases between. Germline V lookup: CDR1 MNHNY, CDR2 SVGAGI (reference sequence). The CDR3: CASSDLRQSLNTEAFF. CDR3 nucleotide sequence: TGTGCCAGCAGCGACCTCCGACAGTCTTTGAACACTGAAGCTTTCTTT.

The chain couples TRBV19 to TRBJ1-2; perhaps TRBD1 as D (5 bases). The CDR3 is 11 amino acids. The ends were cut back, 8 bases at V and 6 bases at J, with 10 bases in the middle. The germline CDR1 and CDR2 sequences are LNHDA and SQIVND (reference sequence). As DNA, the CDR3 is TGTGCCAGTGGGTGGGGCGATGGCTACACCTTC. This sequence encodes CASGWGDGYTF.

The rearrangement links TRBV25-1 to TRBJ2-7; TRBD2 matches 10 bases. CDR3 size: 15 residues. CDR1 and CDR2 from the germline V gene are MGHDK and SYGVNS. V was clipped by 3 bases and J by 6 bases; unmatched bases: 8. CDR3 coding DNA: TGTGCCAGCAGTGAGTGGTCTAGCGGGAGTCCCGAGCAGTACTTC. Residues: CASSEWSSGSPEQYF.

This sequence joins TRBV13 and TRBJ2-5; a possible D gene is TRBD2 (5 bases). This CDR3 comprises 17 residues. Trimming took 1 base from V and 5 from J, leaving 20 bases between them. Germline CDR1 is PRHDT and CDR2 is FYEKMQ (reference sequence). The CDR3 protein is CASSLVRTAGNKETQYF. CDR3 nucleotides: TGTGCCAGCAGCTTAGTTAGGACCGCGGGCAATAAGGAGACCCAGTACTTC.

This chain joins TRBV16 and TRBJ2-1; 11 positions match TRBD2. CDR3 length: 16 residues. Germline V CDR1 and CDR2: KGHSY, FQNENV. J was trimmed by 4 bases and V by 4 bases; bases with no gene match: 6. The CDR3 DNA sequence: TGTGCCAGCAGCCCTAGACTAGCGGGGTTATACAATGAGCAGTTCTTC. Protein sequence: CASSPRLAGLYNEQFF.

The CDR3 loop is CASSYGTGWNSPLHF. In nucleotides, the CDR3 is TGTGCCAGCAGTTACGGCACAGGGTGGAATTCACCCCTCCACTTT. This chain joins TRBV6-5 and TRBJ1-6; possibly TRBD1 for D (6 bases). Germline V gene data show CDR1 as MNHEY and CDR2 as SVGAGI. Trimming cost V 2 bases and J 7 bases, with 12 bases left between them. The CDR3 is made up of 15 amino acids.

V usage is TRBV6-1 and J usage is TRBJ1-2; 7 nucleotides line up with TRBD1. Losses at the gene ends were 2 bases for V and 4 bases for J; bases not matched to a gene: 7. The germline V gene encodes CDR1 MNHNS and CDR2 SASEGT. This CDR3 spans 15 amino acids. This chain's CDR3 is CASSELGDRAYGYTF. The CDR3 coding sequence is TGTGCCAGCAGTGAACTCGGCGACAGGGCCTATGGCTACACCTTC.

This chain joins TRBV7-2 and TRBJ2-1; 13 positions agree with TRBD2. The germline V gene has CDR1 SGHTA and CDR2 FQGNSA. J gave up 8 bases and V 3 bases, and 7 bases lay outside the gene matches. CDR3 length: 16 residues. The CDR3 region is CASSFWTSGSLYEQFF. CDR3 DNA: TGTGCCAGCAGCTTTTGGACTAGCGGGAGTCTGTATGAGCAGTTCTTC. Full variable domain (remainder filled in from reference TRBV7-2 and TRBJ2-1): GAGVSQSPSNKVTEKGKDVELRCDPISGHTALYWYRQSLGQGLEFLIYFQGNSAPDKSGLPSDRFSAERTGGSVSTLTIQRTQQEDSAVYLCASSFWTSGSLYEQFFGPGTRLTVL.

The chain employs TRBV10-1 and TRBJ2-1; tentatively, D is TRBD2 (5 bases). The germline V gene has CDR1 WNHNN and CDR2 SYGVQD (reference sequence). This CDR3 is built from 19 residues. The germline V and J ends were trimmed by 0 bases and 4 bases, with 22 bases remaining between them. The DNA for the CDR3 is TGCGCCAGCAGTGAGTCTCGGGGTAGCTGCCAGTTCCTTTACAATGAGCAGTTCTTC. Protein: CASSESRGSCQFLYNEQFF.

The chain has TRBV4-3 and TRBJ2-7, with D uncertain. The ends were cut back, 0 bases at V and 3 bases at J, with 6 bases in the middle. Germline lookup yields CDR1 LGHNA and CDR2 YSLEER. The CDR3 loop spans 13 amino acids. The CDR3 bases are TGCGCCAGCAGCCAAGAACAATACTACGAGCAGTACTTC. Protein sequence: CASSQEQYYEQYF.

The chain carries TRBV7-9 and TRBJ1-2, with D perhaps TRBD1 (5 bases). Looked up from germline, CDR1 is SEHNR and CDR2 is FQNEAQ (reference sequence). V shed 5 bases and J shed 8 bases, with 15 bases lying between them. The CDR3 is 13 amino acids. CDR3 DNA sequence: TGTGCCAGCAGCCCATCAGGGTCCAGGGGCTACACCTTC. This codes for CASSPSGSRGYTF.